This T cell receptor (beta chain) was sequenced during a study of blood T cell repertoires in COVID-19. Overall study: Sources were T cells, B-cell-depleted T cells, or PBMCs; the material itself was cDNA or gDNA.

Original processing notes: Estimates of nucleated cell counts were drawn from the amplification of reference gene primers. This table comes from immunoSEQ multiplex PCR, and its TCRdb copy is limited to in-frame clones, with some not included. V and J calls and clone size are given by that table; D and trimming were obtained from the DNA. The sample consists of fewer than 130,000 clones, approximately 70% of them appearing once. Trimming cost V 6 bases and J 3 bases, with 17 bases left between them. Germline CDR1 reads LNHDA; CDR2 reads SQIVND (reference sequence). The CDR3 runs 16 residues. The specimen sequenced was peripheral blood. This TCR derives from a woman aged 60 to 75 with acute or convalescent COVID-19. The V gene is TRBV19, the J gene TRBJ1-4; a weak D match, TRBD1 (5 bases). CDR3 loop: CASSNGQTWANEKLFF. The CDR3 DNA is TGTGCCAGTAGCAATGGACAAACCTGGGCTAATGAAAAACTGTTTTTT.